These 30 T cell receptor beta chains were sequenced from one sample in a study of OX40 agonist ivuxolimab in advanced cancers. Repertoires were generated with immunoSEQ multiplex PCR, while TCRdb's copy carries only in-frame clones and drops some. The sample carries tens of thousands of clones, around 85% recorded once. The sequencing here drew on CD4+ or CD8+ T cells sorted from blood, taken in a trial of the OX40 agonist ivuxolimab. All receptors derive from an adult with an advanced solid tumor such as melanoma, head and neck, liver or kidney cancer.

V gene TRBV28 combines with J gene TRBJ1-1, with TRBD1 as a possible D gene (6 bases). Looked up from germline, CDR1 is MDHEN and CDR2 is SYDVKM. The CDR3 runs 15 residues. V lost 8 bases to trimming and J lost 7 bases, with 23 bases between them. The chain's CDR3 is CASGPQGRRGGEAFF. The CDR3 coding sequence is TGTGCCAGCGGCCCCCAAGGTCGCAGGGGTGGTGAAGCTTTCTTT.

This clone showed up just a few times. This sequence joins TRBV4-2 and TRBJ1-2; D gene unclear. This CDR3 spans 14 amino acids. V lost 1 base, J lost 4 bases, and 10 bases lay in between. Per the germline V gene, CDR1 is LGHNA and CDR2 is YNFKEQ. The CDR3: CASSQGGGSYGYTF. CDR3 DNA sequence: TGTGCCAGCAGCCAAGGTGGTGGGAGCTATGGCTACACCTTC.

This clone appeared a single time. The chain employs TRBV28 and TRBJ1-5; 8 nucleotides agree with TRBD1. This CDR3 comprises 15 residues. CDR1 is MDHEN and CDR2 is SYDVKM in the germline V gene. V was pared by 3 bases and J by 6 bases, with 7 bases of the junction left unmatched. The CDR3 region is CASSFERTGRQPQHF. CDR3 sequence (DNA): TGTGCCAGCAGTTTTGAAAGGACAGGGCGTCAGCCCCAGCATTTT.

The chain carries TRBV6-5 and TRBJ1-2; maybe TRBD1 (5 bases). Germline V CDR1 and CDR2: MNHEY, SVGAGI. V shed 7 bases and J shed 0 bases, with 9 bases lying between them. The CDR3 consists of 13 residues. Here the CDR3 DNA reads TGTGCCAGCAATCAGGGAGCTAACTATGGCTACACCTTC. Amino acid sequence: CASNQGANYGYTF.

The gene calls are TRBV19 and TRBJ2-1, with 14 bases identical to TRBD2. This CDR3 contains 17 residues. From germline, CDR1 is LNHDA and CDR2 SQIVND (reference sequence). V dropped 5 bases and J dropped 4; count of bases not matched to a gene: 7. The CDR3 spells CASSERLAGGPYNEQFF. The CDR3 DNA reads TGTGCCAGTAGTGAGAGACTAGCGGGGGGGCCGTACAATGAGCAGTTCTTC.

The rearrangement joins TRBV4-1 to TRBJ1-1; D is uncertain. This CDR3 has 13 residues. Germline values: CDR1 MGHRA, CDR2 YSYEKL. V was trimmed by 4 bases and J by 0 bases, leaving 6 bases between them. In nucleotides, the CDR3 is TGCGCCAGCAGCCCAAGACTGAACACTGAAGCTTTCTTT. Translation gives CASSPRLNTEAFF.

CDR3 residues: CASSQDTYSNQPQHF. CDR3 nucleotides: TGCGCCAGCAGCCAAGACACCTATAGCAATCAGCCCCAGCATTTT. The chain has TRBV4-1 and TRBJ1-5; no clear D gene. Trimming removed 0 bases at V and 0 bases at J, with 6 bases between. CDR1 and CDR2 from the germline V gene are MGHRA and YSYEKL. The CDR3 runs 15 residues.

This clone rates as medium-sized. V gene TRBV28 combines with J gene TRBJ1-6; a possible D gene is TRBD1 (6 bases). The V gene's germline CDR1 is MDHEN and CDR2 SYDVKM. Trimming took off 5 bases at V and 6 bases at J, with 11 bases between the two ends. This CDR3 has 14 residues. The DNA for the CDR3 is TGTGCCAGCAGTAGGACAGTTCTTAATTCACCCCTCCACTTT. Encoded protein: CASSRTVLNSPLHF. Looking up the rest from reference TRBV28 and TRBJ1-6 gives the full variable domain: DVKVTQSSRYLVKRTGEKVFLECVQDMDHENMFWYRQDPGLGLRLIYFSYDVKMKEKGDIPEGYSVSREKKERFSLILESASTNQTSMYLCASSRTVLNSPLHFGNGTRLTVT.

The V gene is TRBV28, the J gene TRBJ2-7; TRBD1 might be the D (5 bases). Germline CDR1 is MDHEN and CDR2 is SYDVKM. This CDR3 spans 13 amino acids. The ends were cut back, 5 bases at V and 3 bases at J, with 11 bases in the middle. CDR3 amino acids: CASSPRQSYEQYF. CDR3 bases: TGTGCCAGCAGTCCTAGACAGAGCTACGAGCAGTACTTC. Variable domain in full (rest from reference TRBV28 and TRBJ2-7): DVKVTQSSRYLVKRTGEKVFLECVQDMDHENMFWYRQDPGLGLRLIYFSYDVKMKEKGDIPEGYSVSREKKERFSLILESASTNQTSMYLCASSPRQSYEQYFGPGTRLTVT.

CDR3 DNA sequence: TGTGCCAGCAGCCAAACAGGGGCCGGGGAAAAACTGTTTTTT. Amino acid sequence: CASSQTGAGEKLFF. The chain employs TRBV7-9 and TRBJ1-4; TRBD1 matches 7 bases. V dropped 5 bases and J dropped 8; count of bases not matched to a gene: 8. From germline, CDR1 is SEHNR and CDR2 FQNEAQ (reference sequence). This CDR3 region has 14 residues.

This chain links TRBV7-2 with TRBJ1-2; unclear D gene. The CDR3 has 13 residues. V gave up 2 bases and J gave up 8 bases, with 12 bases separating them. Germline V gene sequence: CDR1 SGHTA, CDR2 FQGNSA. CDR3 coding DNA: TGTGCCAGCAGCTTAACCCGAGGAGGGGGCTACACCTTC. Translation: CASSLTRGGGYTF. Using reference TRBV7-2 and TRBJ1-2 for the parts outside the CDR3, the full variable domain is GAGVSQSPSNKVTEKGKDVELRCDPISGHTALYWYRQSLGQGLEFLIYFQGNSAPDKSGLPSDRFSAERTGGSVSTLTIQRTQQEDSAVYLCASSLTRGGGYTFGSGTRLTVV.

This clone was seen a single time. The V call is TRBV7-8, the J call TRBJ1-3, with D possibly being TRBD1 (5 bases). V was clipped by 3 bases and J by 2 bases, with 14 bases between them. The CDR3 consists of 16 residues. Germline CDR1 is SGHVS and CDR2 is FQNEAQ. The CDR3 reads CASSFGAHGPGNTIYF. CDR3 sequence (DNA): TGTGCCAGCAGCTTCGGGGCTCACGGACCTGGAAACACCATATATTTT. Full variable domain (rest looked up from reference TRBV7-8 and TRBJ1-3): GAGVSQSPRYKVAKRGQDVALRCDPISGHVSLFWYQQALGQGPEFLTYFQNEAQLDKSGLPSDRFFAERPEGSVSTLKIQRTQQEDSAVYLCASSFGAHGPGNTIYFGEGSWLTVV.

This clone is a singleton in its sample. In DNA form, the CDR3 reads TGTGCCAGCAGCTTAGCCCAGGGGTGGTACGAGCAGTACTTC. Encoded protein: CASSLAQGWYEQYF. V is TRBV7-8 and J is TRBJ2-7; perhaps TRBD1 as D (6 bases). Germline-derived CDR1 and CDR2 are SGHVS and FQNEAQ. V shed 0 bases and J shed 4 bases, with 10 bases lying between them. The CDR3 runs to 14 residues.

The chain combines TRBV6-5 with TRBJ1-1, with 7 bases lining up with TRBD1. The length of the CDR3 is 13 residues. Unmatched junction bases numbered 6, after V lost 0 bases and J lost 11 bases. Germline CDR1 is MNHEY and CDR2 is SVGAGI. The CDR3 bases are TGTGCCAGCAGTTACTCTACAGGGGTTGCGGCTTTCTTT. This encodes CASSYSTGVAAFF.

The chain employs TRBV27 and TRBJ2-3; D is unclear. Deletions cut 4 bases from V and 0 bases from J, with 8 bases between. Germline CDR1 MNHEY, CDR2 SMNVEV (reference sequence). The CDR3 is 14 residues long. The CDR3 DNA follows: TGTGCCAGCAGTTCCCTCGATAGCACAGATACGCAGTATTTT. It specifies CASSSLDSTDTQYF.

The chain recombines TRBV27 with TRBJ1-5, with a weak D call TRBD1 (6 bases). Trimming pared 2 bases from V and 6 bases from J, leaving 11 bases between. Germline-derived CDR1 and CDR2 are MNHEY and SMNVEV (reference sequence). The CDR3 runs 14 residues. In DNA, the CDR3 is TGTGCCAGCAGTTTAGCGGGGGGCAGTCAGCCCCAGCATTTT. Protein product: CASSLAGGSQPQHF.

The CDR3 nucleotides read TGTGCCAGCAGCTTTGATGGAAGTCTAACCTATGGCTACACCTTC. Translating it yields CASSFDGSLTYGYTF. The V gene is TRBV7-9, the J gene TRBJ1-2; D is unclear. This CDR3 is built from 15 residues. Germline lookup yields CDR1 SEHNR and CDR2 FQNEAQ (reference sequence). The V end was cut by 3 bases, the J end by 4 bases, with 15 bases between.

The CDR3 reads CASSTFGQGFRKDTQYF. CDR3 bases: TGTGCCAGCAGCACCTTTGGACAGGGCTTTCGGAAAGATACGCAGTATTTT. The rearrangement links TRBV2 to TRBJ2-3; TRBD1 matches at 8 bases. The V gene's germline CDR1 is SNHLY and CDR2 FYNNEI. Losses at the gene ends were 6 bases for V and 5 bases for J; bases not matched to a gene: 16. This CDR3 spans 17 amino acids.

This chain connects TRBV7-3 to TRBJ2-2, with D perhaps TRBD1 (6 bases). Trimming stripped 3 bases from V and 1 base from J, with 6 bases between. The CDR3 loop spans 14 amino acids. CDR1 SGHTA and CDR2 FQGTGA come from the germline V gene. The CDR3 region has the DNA TGTGCCAGCAGCTTGACAGGGAACACCGGGGAGCTGTTTTTT. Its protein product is CASSLTGNTGELFF.

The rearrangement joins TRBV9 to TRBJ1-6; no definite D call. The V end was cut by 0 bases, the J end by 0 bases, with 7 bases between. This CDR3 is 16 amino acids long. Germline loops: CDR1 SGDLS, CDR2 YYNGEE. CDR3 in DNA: TGTGCCAGCAGCGTAGGTCAAAGCTCCTATAATTCACCCCTCCACTTT. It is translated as CASSVGQSSYNSPLHF.

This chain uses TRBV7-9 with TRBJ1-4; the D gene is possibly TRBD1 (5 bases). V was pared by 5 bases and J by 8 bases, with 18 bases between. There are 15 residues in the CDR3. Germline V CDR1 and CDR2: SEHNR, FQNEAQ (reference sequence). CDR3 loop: CASSQRAGVVEKLFF. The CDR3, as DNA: TGTGCCAGCAGCCAGAGGGCGGGGGTCGTCGAAAAACTGTTTTTT.

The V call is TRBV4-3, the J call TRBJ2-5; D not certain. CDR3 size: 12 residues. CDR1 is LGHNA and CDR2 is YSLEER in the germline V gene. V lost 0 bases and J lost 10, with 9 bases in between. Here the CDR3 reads CASSQENRDQYF. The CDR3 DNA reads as TGCGCCAGCAGCCAAGAAAACAGAGACCAGTACTTC.

For the CDR3, the DNA is TGTGCCAGCAGCGTAGATGGGGAAATTACCACTGAAGCTTTCTTT. Its translation: CASSVDGEITTEAFF. This chain uses TRBV9 with TRBJ1-1; no firm D call. CDR3 length equals 15 residues. Per the germline V gene, CDR1 is SGDLS and CDR2 is YYNGEE. Trimming took 0 bases from V and 4 from J, leaving 13 bases between them. The entire variable domain, with the rest obtained from reference TRBV9 and TRBJ1-1, is as follows: DSGVTQTPKHLITATGQRVTLRCSPRSGDLSVYWYQQSLDQGLQFLIQYYNGEERAKGNILERFSAQQFPDLHSELNLSSLELGDSALYFCASSVDGEITTEAFFGQGTRLTVV.

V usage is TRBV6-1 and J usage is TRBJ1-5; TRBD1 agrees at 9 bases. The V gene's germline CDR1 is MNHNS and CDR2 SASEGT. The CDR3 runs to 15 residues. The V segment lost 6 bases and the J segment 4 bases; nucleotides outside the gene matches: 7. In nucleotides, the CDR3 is TGTGCCAGCAGAAATCCGGGACAGGGAAATCAGCCCCAGCATTTT. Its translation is CASRNPGQGNQPQHF.

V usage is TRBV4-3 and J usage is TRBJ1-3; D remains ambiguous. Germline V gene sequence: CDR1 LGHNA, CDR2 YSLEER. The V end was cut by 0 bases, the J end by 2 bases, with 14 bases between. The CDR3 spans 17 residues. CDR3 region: CASSQDVGARPGNTIYF. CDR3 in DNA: TGCGCCAGCAGCCAAGATGTAGGAGCCAGACCTGGAAACACCATATATTTT.

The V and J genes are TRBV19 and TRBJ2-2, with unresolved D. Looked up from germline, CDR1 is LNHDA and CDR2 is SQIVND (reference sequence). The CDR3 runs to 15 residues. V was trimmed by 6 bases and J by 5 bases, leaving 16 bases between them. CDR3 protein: CASRDVFGFTGELFF. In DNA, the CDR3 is TGTGCCAGTAGAGACGTCTTCGGGTTTACCGGGGAGCTGTTTTTT.

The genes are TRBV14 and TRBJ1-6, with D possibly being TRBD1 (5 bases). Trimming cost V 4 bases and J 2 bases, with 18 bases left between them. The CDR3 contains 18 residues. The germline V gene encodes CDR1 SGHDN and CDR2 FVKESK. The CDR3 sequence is CASSPRQSGVTYNSPLHF. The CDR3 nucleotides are TGTGCCAGCAGCCCCCGACAGTCTGGGGTCACCTATAATTCACCCCTCCACTTT.

The CDR3, as DNA: TGTGCCAGCACTAGGACAGGCCTGGGCGAGCAGTACTTC. Translated: CASTRTGLGEQYF. J is TRBJ2-7 and V is TRBV11-2, with TRBD1 matching 7 bases. There are 13 residues in the CDR3. In germline, CDR1 is SGHAT, CDR2 FQNNGV. J was trimmed by 6 bases and V by 7 bases; bases with no gene match: 9.

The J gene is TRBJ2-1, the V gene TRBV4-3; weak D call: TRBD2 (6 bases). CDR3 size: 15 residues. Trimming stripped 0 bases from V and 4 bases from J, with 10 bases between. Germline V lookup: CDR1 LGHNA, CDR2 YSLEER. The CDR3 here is CASSQDGRGYNEQFF. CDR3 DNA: TGCGCCAGCAGCCAAGATGGTCGGGGGTACAATGAGCAGTTCTTC.

The CDR3: CASSFSPLRTESSTDTQYF. Written as DNA, the CDR3 is TGTGCCAGCAGCTTCTCCCCACTCAGGACAGAGAGCAGCACAGATACGCAGTATTTT. The chain links TRBV7-9 to TRBJ2-3; D possibly corresponds to TRBD1 (6 bases). V lost 3 bases, J lost 0 bases, and 22 bases lay in between. CDR3 length: 19 residues. Germline values: CDR1 SEHNR, CDR2 FQNEAQ (reference sequence).